This TCR beta chain comes out of a study of blood T cell repertoires in COVID-19. As for the study in general: Samples came from the United States, Italy and Spain, spanning acute and convalescent COVID-19.

V shed 5 bases and J shed 4 bases, with 15 bases lying between them. The CDR3 totals 15 residues. Germline V gene lookup returns CDR1 SGHVS and CDR2 FNYEAQ. In the source study's methods: Reference gene primer amplification gave estimated nucleated cell counts. TCRdb keeps only in-frame clones here, not all; method: immunoSEQ multiplex PCR. From that table come the V and J calls and clone size; the DNA was used to work out D and trimming. The sample yields approximately 89,000 clones, 78% seen once. During active infection, Seattle patients enrolled and were then monitored through disease. The specimen sequenced was peripheral blood. V and J are TRBV7-6 and TRBJ1-3, with unresolved D. The clonotype originates from an older man with COVID-19, enrolled during active disease. CDR3 protein: CASSTPAGLGNTIYF. The CDR3 DNA sequence: TGTGCCAGCAGCACCCCCGCGGGGTTGGGAAACACCATATATTTT.